This paragraph reports one T cell receptor beta chain. This sample is drawn from a study of T cell responses to AZD1222 COVID-19 vaccine. Some clones are missing from TCRdb's copy, which holds only in-frame ones; the method was immunoSEQ multiplex PCR. The table shows about 140,000 clones, with roughly nine tenths occurring only once. The source was peripheral blood, collected on day 0 of AZD1222 vaccination. This clonotype was obtained from an adult in good health.

CDR3 protein: CASSPLRERAEKLFF. The CDR3 bases are TGTGCCAGCTCACCACTCCGGGAAAGGGCTGAAAAACTGTTTTTT. V and J are TRBV18 and TRBJ1-4; D not certain. This CDR3 spans 15 amino acids. V lost 1 base and J lost 7, with 13 bases in between. Germline CDR1 and CDR2: KGHSH and LQKENI.